Following are 22 T cell receptor beta chains from one sample sequenced in a study of tumor-infiltrating lymphocytes in primary liver carcinoma. The source material, 20-30 mg of unsorted bulk tissue, was used to co-extract RNA and DNA. With a constant-region primer, TCR beta cDNA was made from about 0.55 ug of total RNA. What produced the TCR beta libraries was three nested multiplex PCR rounds using slightly modified ARM-PCR. Forward primers for TRBV1-TRBV30 and a C-beta reverse primer served the first two PCR rounds, at 10 cycles each. TCRdb used MiXCR to reprocess the multiplex PCR reads, holding one entry per CDR3 protein. The data contain about 100,000 distinct CDR3 sequences, around 63% of them singletons. Source material: liver tumor tissue from sampling region 5. The subset was: tumor region T5, tumor centre. Receptors were obtained from a woman aged 55-69 years with primary liver carcinoma and hepatitis B virus infection.

With respect to this clonotype: This may come from a read error, since a much larger clone is one base off. This sequence joins TRBV30 and TRBJ2-3, with TRBD2 as a possible D gene (6 bases). CDR1 and CDR2 from the germline V gene are GTSNPN and SVGIG (reference sequence). The V end lost 2 bases, the J end lost 4 bases, and 13 bases lay between the germline ends. The CDR3 is 14 amino acids. CDR3 in DNA: TGTGCCTGGAGTTTAGGGGCTAGCGCAGATACGCAGTATTTT. Translating gives CAWSLGASADTQYF.

The chain combines TRBV11-3 with TRBJ2-5; TRBD2 agrees at 9 bases. V lost 9 bases to trimming and J lost 5 bases; unmatched junction nucleotides: 16. Germline values: CDR1 SGHNT, CDR2 YENEEA. This CDR3 comprises 16 residues. The CDR3 sequence is CARSQGLAGVNETQYF. In nucleotides, the CDR3 is TGTGCCAGAAGCCAAGGGTTAGCGGGAGTGAATGAGACCCAGTACTTC.

As for this clonotype: Because the CDR3 is missing its conserved closing phenylalanine or tryptophan, this is likely a read error. V is TRBV10-1 and J is TRBJ1-1, with 7 bases fitting TRBD1. J was trimmed by 9 bases and V by 5 bases; bases with no gene match: 12. The CDR3 is 14 residues long. The germline CDR1 and CDR2 sequences are WNHNN and SYGVQD (reference sequence). The CDR3 is CASSRQGPGSKAFS. CDR3 DNA: TGCGCCAGCAGTCGACAGGGTCCGGGGTCAAAAGCTTTCTCT.

Notes on this clonotype: A read error is possible here, since a much larger clone lies one base away. The chain carries TRBV10-3 and TRBJ1-4, with TRBD1 identical over 10 bases. The CDR3 is 15 amino acids. Germline V gene sequence: CDR1 ENHRY, CDR2 SYGVKD. Trimming took 6 bases from V and 8 from J; bases not matched to a gene: 9. For the CDR3, the DNA is TGTGCCATCAGAGACGCGGACAGGGGGGTCGAAAAACTGTTTTTT. Translating it yields CAIRDADRGVEKLFF.

This clonotype was seen many times. The rearrangement uses TRBV29-1 and TRBJ2-1, with 7 nucleotides matching TRBD2. The CDR3 consists of 15 residues. CDR1 is SQVTM and CDR2 is ANQGSEA in the germline V gene. V lost 4 bases and J lost 0; bases outside the gene matches: 6. Written as DNA, the CDR3 is TGCAGCGTTGTTAGCGGGCAAAGCTCCTACAATGAGCAGTTCTTC. The encoded protein is CSVVSGQSSYNEQFF.

Details on this clonotype: With a much larger clone just one base away, this may be a read error. This chain links TRBV12-3 or TRBV12-4 with TRBJ2-3; D might be TRBD2 (5 bases). The CDR3 length is 15 residues. This CDR3 is CASSFHVSSTDTQCF. The CDR3 DNA reads as TGTGCCAGCAGTTTTCATGTTTCTAGCACAGATACGCAGTGTTTT.

Only a few counts were recorded for this clonotype. The CDR3 DNA sequence: TGTGCCAGCAGTTCCCCGGCAGGGCGCCACAATGAGCAGTTCTTC. It yields the protein CASSSPAGRHNEQFF. The genes are TRBV28 and TRBJ2-1; D is possibly TRBD1 (5 bases). CDR1 and CDR2 from the germline V gene are MDHEN and SYDVKM. The CDR3 is made up of 15 amino acids. V shed 4 bases and J shed 5 bases, with 15 bases lying between them. Variable domain in full (rest from reference TRBV28 and TRBJ2-1): DVKVTQSSRYLVKRTGEKVFLECVQDMDHENMFWYRQDPGLGLRLIYFSYDVKMKEKGDIPEGYSVSREKKERFSLILESASTNQTSMYLCASSSPAGRHNEQFFGPGTRLTVL.

CDR3 sequence: CGGKTGDAQPQHF. CDR3 DNA: TGTGGCGGGAAGACCGGGGACGCCCAGCCCCAGCATTTT. The chain carries TRBV6-6 and TRBJ1-5; D possibly corresponds to TRBD1 (5 bases). CDR3 length: 13 amino acids. Germline loops: CDR1 MNHNY, CDR2 SVGAGI (reference sequence).

The V and J genes are TRBV28 and TRBJ2-1; tentative D call: TRBD2 (6 bases). The J call could be wrong; TRBJ2-7 is a better fit for the DNA end. CDR1 is MDHEN and CDR2 is SYDVKM in the germline V gene. The CDR3 runs 15 residues. CDR3 loop: CASNLPLSGANEQYF. As DNA, the CDR3 is TGTGCCAGCAATTTGCCACTGTCGGGAGCCAATGAGCAGTACTTC.

Note on this clonotype: The conserved phenylalanine or tryptophan normally closing the CDR3 is absent here, so this likely arose from a read error. The genes are TRBV7-2 and TRBJ2-1; a weak D match, TRBD2 (6 bases). In germline, CDR1 is SGHTA, CDR2 FQGNSA. The V end was cut by 2 bases, the J end by 10 bases, with 18 bases between. This CDR3 has 15 amino acids. CDR3 residues: CASSLMTSGLNEQFL. Written as DNA, the CDR3 is TGTGCCAGCAGCTTAATGACTAGTGGTCTCAACGAGCAGTTCTTA.

On this clonotype: A read error may be the cause here, since a much bigger clone is one base away. This chain uses TRBV6-5 with TRBJ1-2; D gene ambiguous. The CDR3 covers 16 residues. Trimming took 6 bases from V and 4 from J, leaving 21 bases between them. Germline V lookup: CDR1 MNHEY, CDR2 SVGAGI. CDR3 residues: CASSVVRTGGSYGYTF. The CDR3, as DNA: TGTGCCAGCAGCGTGGTCCGGACGGGCGGATCCTATGGCTACACCTTC.

For this clonotype: A much larger clonotype is one base distant, so this may be a read error. V usage is TRBV14 and J usage is TRBJ1-2; maybe TRBD1 (6 bases). Between the trimmed V and J ends, which lost 7 bases and 9 bases, there was a span of 21 bases. The length of the CDR3 is 14 residues. The germline gives CDR1 SGHDN, CDR2 FVKESK. CDR3 sequence: CASNRLGGARSYTF. The DNA for the CDR3 is TGTGCCAGCAACCGACTAGGGGGAGCTAGGAGCTACACCTTC.

On this clonotype itself: Being one base from a much bigger clone, this may be a read error. Because the CDR3 is missing its conserved closing phenylalanine or tryptophan, this is likely a read error. The chain has TRBV5-4 and TRBJ2-1; D could derive from TRBD1 or TRBD2 (5 bases each). CDR1 is SGHNT, CDR2 YYREEE, per germline (reference sequence). The length of the CDR3 is 15 residues. Trimming stripped 3 bases from V and 5 bases from J, with 15 bases between. CDR3 residues: CASSSRWDPDNEQFS. The CDR3 DNA follows: TGTGCCAGCAGCTCCCGCTGGGACCCGGACAATGAGCAGTTCTCC.

In its sample, this clonotype ranks as medium-sized. The chain combines TRBV11-2 with TRBJ2-7; D uncertain. V lost 5 bases to trimming and J lost 4 bases, with 15 bases between them. The CDR3 covers 14 residues. CDR1 is SGHAT and CDR2 is FQNNGV in the germline V gene. CDR3 in DNA: TGTGCCAGCAGCCCCTTGGGTAGCTTATACGAGCAGTACTTC. It encodes CASSPLGSLYEQYF.

This clonotype showed up just once. The CDR3 sequence: CASCSWNTGELFF. CDR3 coding DNA: TGCGCCAGCTGTAGCTGGAACACCGGGGAGCTGTTTTTT. The chain has TRBV5-1 and TRBJ2-2; D ambiguous. Trimming shortened V by 7 bases and J by 1 base, and 8 bases separated the two germline ends. The germline gives CDR1 SGHRS, CDR2 YFSETQ. There are 13 residues in the CDR3.

In the case of this clonotype: Since no conserved phenylalanine or tryptophan closes the CDR3, a read error is the likely cause. Because the CDR3's place on the DNA is in doubt, the DNA is left out and the CDR3 is given as listed by TCRdb. The chain couples TRBV11-1 to TRBJ2-1; TRBD1 is the table's D call, not checked against the DNA. The CDR3 has 14 amino acids, counting both end residues. Germline V gene sequence: CDR1 SGHAT, CDR2 FQDESV (reference sequence). The CDR3 is CASSEIRTGREQLI.

With respect to this clonotype: One end of the junction does not line up with germline, which may come from a read error. The rearrangement uses TRBV11-2 and TRBJ2-3; no clear D. Germline lookup yields CDR1 SGHAT and CDR2 FQNNGV. The CDR3 totals 12 residues. The DNA of the CDR3 is TGTGTCAGCAGCCCCTGGGTGGATACGCAGTACTTT. As protein: CVSSPWVDTQYF.

Note on this clonotype: At one boundary the junction diverges from the germline segment, which might be a read error. The CDR3 DNA reads TGCAGCGTTGAAGCCCTAGACAACCCCGAGGAGGATGAGCAGCTCTTC. This gives the protein CSVEALDNPEEDEQLF. This rearrangement joins TRBV29-1 to TRBJ2-1; possibly TRBD2 for D (5 bases). CDR3 size: 16 residues. The germline gives CDR1 SQVTM, CDR2 ANQGSEA.

Notes on this clonotype: Mismatch with germline at one junction end may stem from a read error. V and J are TRBV11-1 and TRBJ2-6, with D maybe TRBD1 (5 bases). Germline CDR1 reads SGHAT; CDR2 reads FQDESV (reference sequence). The CDR3 length is 15 residues. CDR3 DNA sequence: TGTGCCAGCAGCTCGCAGAGTTCTGGGGCCAACGACCTGACTTTC. It translates to CASSSQSSGANDLTF.

As to this clonotype: Possible read error: a much larger clone is one base away. This chain links TRBV30 with TRBJ2-7; possible D gene TRBD2, 6 bases. The CDR3 loop spans 15 amino acids. The germline gives CDR1 GTSNPN, CDR2 SVGIG (reference sequence). V shed 0 bases and J shed 5 bases, with 17 bases lying between them. The CDR3 DNA sequence: TGTGCCTGGAGTGTTTCGGTAACGGGAGCCAACGAGCAGTACTTC. Its translation is CAWSVSVTGANEQYF.

This clonotype has at least ten counts. The chain is built from TRBV12-3 or TRBV12-4 and TRBJ1-1; D uncertain. The CDR3 consists of 13 residues. The V and J ends lost 0 bases and 1 base respectively, with 3 bases between them. In DNA form, the CDR3 reads TGTGCCAGCAGTTTAGCCCGGAACACTGAAGCTTTCTTT. This encodes CASSLARNTEAFF.

Comment on this clonotype: A single base separates this from a much larger clone, so it may be a read error. The final CDR3 position lacks the conserved phenylalanine or tryptophan, pointing to a likely read error. The CDR3 region has the DNA TGTGCCAGCAGCCTGCGACTAGCGGGGTACACAGATACGCAGTATTTG. Its translation is CASSLRLAGYTDTQYL. The chain carries TRBV5-6 and TRBJ2-3, with 11 bases matching TRBD2. There are 16 residues in the CDR3. V lost 4 bases, J lost 2 bases, and 6 bases stayed unmatched. Germline loops: CDR1 SGHDT, CDR2 YYEEEE.